The 10 T cell receptor beta chains presented below share a single source sample, sequenced in a study of T cells in Graves' hyperthyroidism and ophthalmopathy. The CDR3 regions of TCR beta were amplified from RNA transcripts. An initial round of RT-PCR targeting the TCR CDR3 relied on the HTBI primer set. Via MiXCR, TCRdb re-called the multiplex PCR reads, giving one row per CDR3 protein. Among about 460,000 distinct CDR3 sequences listed, 22% were seen once. Sequenced input: blood. These receptors came from a woman between 65 and 79 years old with Graves' ophthalmopathy.

This clonotype showed up many times. The genes are TRBV11-2 and TRBJ2-7; D assignment may be TRBD1 or TRBD2 (6 bases each). Between the trimmed V and J ends, which lost 7 bases and 4 bases, there was a span of 17 bases. CDR3 length equals 14 residues. Germline loops: CDR1 SGHAT, CDR2 FQNNGV. CDR3 loop: CASTGGGRGYEQYF. The CDR3 DNA sequence: TGTGCCAGCACCGGAGGGGGGCGAGGGTACGAGCAGTACTTC.

This clonotype was seen repeatedly, ten times or more. The genes are TRBV7-2 and TRBJ2-7; 11 bases map to TRBD2. J lost 4 bases, V lost 4 bases, and 12 bases had no gene match. The CDR3 has 17 amino acids. Looked up from germline, CDR1 is SGHTA and CDR2 is FQGNSA. The CDR3 DNA is TGTGCCAGCAGCTCCTATAGCGGGAGGGCCACGGTATACGAGCAGTACTTC. This codes for CASSSYSGRATVYEQYF.

This clonotype has more than one count but fewer than ten. The J gene is TRBJ2-7, the V gene TRBV30; weak D call: TRBD2 (6 bases). The CDR3 length is 12 residues. V was cut by 8 bases and J by 1 base, with 12 bases left in between. Per the germline V gene, CDR1 is GTSNPN and CDR2 is SVGIG (reference sequence). DNA of the CDR3: TGTGCCGGAGGGCAGGGTTCCTACGAGCAGTACTTC. This codes for CAGGQGSYEQYF.

This clonotype was observed a handful of times. The gene calls are TRBV20-1 and TRBJ2-7, with TRBD2 matching over 9 bases. There are 14 residues in the CDR3. The junction had 6 bases not matched to a gene; V was cut back by 3 bases and J by 3 bases. Germline V lookup: CDR1 DFQATT, CDR2 SNEGSKA (reference sequence). The CDR3 is CSASDSGRNYEQYF. The DNA of the CDR3 is TGCAGTGCTAGCGATAGCGGGAGAAACTACGAGCAGTACTTC.

This rearrangement joins TRBV12-3 or TRBV12-4 to TRBJ2-7, with 9 bases that match TRBD1. The CDR3 covers 15 residues. Losses at the gene ends were 6 bases for V and 2 bases for J; bases not matched to a gene: 8. The CDR3 DNA reads as TGTGCCAGCAGAGCGCCGGGACAGGGTGCCTACGAGCAGTACTTC. Its translation: CASRAPGQGAYEQYF.

This clonotype was observed a few times. The chain recombines TRBV20-1 with TRBJ2-3, with 14 bases aligning to TRBD2. The CDR3 totals 15 residues. V was pared by 4 bases and J by 5 bases, with 5 bases of the junction left unmatched. Germline V gene data show CDR1 as DFQATT and CDR2 as SNEGSKA (reference sequence). The DNA for the CDR3 is TGCAGTGCTACCCGACTAGCGGGAGGGCTAGATACGCAGTATTTT. This encodes CSATRLAGGLDTQYF.

The J gene is TRBJ2-7, the V gene TRBV5-1; 10 bases fit TRBD1. The germline V gene encodes CDR1 SGHRS and CDR2 YFSETQ. Losses at the gene ends were 4 bases for V and 0 bases for J; bases not matched to a gene: 7. The CDR3 covers 16 residues. Written as DNA, the CDR3 is TGCGCCAGCAGCATGGGACAGGGGAAAGGCTCCTACGAGCAGTACTTC. Encoded protein: CASSMGQGKGSYEQYF.

V gene TRBV6-2 or TRBV6-3 combines with J gene TRBJ1-5, with D unclear. This CDR3 region has 14 residues. The germline gives CDR1 MNHEY, CDR2 SVGEGT. V was shortened by 0 bases and J by 4 bases, with 7 bases between the two germline ends. DNA of the CDR3: TGTGCCAGCAGTTACTCGGCAGGTAATCAGCCCCAGCATTTT. This sequence encodes CASSYSAGNQPQHF.

There are many counts of this clonotype. V usage is TRBV12-3 or TRBV12-4 and J usage is TRBJ2-3; TRBD2 matches at 8 bases. CDR3 length: 17 amino acids. V lost 3 bases and J lost 4; bases outside the gene matches: 12. CDR3 protein: CASSLGGRLYRADTQYF. The CDR3 DNA follows: TGTGCCAGCAGTTTGGGCGGGAGGCTCTATCGGGCAGATACGCAGTATTTT.

In this sample, this clonotype turned up a few times. The chain couples TRBV29-1 to TRBJ2-7; 10 bases align to TRBD1. V lost 7 bases and J lost 6; bases outside the gene matches: 9. CDR1 is SQVTM, CDR2 ANQGSEA, per germline. This CDR3 has 13 amino acids. This CDR3 is CSAGGTGVGEQYF. In DNA form, the CDR3 reads TGCAGCGCGGGGGGGACAGGGGTTGGCGAGCAGTACTTC.